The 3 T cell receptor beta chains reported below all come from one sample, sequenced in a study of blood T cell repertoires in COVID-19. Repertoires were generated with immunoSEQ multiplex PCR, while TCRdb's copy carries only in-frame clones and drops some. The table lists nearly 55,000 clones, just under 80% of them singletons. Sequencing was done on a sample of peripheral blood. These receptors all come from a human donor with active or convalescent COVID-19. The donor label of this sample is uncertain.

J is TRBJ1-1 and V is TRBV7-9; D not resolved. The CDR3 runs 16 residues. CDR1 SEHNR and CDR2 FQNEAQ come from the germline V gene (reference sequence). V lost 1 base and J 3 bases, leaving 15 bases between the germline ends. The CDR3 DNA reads TGTGCCAGCAGCTTAGGGGTTAAGGCGGCGGACACTGAAGCTTTCTTT. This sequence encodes CASSLGVKAADTEAFF.

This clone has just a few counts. CDR3 sequence reads: CASSLWRGLDEQYF. CDR3 DNA: TGTGCCAGCAGCTTGTGGAGAGGGCTAGACGAGCAGTACTTC. This chain joins TRBV5-5 and TRBJ2-7, with D possibly matching TRBD2 (5 bases). The germline gives CDR1 SGHKS, CDR2 YYEKEE (reference sequence). CDR3 length: 14 amino acids. V dropped 1 base and J dropped 5 bases, with 13 bases sitting between them.

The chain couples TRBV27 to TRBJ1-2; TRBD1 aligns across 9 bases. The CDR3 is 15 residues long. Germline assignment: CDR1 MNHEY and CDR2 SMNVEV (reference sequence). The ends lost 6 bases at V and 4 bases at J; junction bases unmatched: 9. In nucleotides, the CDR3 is TGTGCCAGCAGCATCGACAGGGGGACTTTCTATGGCTACACCTTC. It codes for CASSIDRGTFYGYTF.